A selection of T cell receptor beta chains follows, all from one sample in a study of CD8+CD57+ T cells in acquired aplastic anemia. TCRdb reanalysed the reads using MiXCR and keeps one entry per CDR3 protein. The table shows around 220,000 distinct CDR3 sequences, with roughly 50% occurring only once. Sequencing was performed on sorted CD4+, CD8+, or CD8+CD57+ T cells (not recorded which) from PBMCs. Every receptor here comes from a human donor with aplastic anemia. The CDR3 runs from the conserved cysteine through the conserved F or W. The order of the fields is J gene, clone size, V gene, CDR3 protein. Expanded clones get a size class; other rows say once, few or many, or leave the size out.

TRBJ2-5 NA TRBV6-1 CASSHMRGGQETQYF
TRBJ1-1 once TRBV28 CASSFPDRGFQNTEAFF
TRBJ2-7 once TRBV7-2 CASSQDPLYEQYF
TRBJ1-6 NA TRBV6-5 CASSGGQGVVNSPLHF
TRBJ1-6 many TRBV20-1 CSGPGVRGSPLHF
TRBJ1-5 NA TRBV28 CASSPTRAKGNQPQHF
TRBJ2-5 many TRBV19 CASSMVAQETQYF
TRBJ2-5 NA TRBV4-1 CASSQGMRETQYF
TRBJ1-2 many TRBV29-1 CSVEEVLRGGYTF
TRBJ1-4 many TRBV2 CASRGTGNEKLFF
TRBJ2-3 many TRBV6-1 CASKPGTSGGSNTQYF
TRBJ1-2 many TRBV10-3 CAISDSDNYYGYTF
TRBJ2-5 NA TRBV12-5 CASGLVPTSPGETQYF
TRBJ1-1 NA TRBV29-1 CSVAGRGNTEAFF
TRBJ2-5 NA TRBV2 CASSLNSQETKYF
TRBJ1-3 many TRBV12-3/TRBV12-4 CASSVRGGSGNTIYF
TRBJ2-5 many TRBV7-9 CASSLEYQETQYF
TRBJ2-7 NA TRBV20-1 CSARGDRGDSYEQYF
TRBJ2-5 many TRBV14 CASSYRAGGETQYF
TRBJ1-2 many TRBV14 CASSQFTGQLWGYTF
TRBJ2-2 NA TRBV7-2 CASSLEGDKNTGELFF
TRBJ1-2 NA TRBV2 CASTTGPILYGYTF
TRBJ2-7 NA TRBV5-1 CASRIQGAKEQYF
TRBJ1-1 many TRBV19 CASSIPQPNTEAFF